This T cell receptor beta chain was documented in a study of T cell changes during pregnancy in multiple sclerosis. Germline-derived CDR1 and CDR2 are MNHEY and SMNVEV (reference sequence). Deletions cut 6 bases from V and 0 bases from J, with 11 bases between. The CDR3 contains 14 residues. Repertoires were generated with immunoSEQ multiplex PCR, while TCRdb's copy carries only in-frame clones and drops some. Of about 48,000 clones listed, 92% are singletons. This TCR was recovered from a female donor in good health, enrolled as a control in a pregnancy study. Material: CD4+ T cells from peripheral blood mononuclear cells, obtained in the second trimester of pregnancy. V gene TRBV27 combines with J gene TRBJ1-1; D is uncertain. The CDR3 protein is CASSAGVMNTEAFF. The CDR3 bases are TGTGCCAGCAGCGCCGGAGTCATGAACACTGAAGCTTTCTTT.